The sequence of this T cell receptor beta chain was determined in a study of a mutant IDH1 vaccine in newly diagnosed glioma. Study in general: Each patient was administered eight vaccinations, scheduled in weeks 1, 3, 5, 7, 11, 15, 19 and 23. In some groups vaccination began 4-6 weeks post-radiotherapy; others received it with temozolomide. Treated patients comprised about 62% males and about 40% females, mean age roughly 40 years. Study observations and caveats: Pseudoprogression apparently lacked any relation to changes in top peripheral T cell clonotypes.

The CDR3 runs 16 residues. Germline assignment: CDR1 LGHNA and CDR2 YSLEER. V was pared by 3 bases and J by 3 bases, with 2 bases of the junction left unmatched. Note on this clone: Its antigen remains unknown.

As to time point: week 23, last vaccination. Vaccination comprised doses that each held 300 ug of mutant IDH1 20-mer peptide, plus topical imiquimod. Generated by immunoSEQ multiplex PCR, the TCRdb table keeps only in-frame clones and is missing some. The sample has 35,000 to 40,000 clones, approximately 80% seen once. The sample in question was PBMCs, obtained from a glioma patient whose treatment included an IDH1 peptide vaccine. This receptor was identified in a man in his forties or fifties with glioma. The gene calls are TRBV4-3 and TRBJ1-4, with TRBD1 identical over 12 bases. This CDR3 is CASSQGQGAANEKLFF. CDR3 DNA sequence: TGCGCCAGCAGCCAGGGACAGGGGGCTGCTAATGAAAAACTGTTTTTT.